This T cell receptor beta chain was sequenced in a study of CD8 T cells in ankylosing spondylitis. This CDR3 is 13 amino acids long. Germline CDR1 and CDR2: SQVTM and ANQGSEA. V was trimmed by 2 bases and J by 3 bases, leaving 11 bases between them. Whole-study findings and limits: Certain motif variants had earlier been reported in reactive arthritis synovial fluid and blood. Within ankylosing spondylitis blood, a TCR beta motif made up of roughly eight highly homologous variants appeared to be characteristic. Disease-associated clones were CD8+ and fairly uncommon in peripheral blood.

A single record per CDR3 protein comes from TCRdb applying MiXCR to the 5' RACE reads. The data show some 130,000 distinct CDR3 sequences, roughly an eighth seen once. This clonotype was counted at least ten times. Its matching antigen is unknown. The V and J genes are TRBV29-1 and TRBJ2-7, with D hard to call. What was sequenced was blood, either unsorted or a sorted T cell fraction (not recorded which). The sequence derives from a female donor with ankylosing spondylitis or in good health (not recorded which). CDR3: CSVESHYCYEQYF. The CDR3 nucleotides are TGCAGCGTTGAAAGTCACTATTGCTACGAGCAGTACTTC.